Listed below are T cell receptor beta chains from one sample, sequenced in a study of cytomegalovirus exposure and HLA in healthy donors. Using immunoSEQ multiplex PCR, the repertoire was profiled, and TCRdb retains in-frame clones only, with some absent. In the table there are approximately 150,000 clones, 79% of which are singletons. Sample: PBMCs. These receptors all stem from a man aged 45 to 65 in good health and CMV-seropositive. Both conserved end residues are part of each CDR3. The D gene is left open where the match is weak. Clone size appears in some rows only: once, few, many, or a class for an expanded clone.

TRBJ1-6 | TRBV11-2 | NA | NA | CASRPGKASPLHF | TGTGCCAGCAGGCCCGGGAAAGCCTCACCCCTCCACTTT
TRBJ2-1 | TRBV4-1 | TRBD2 | NA | CASSQDPREGWNEQFF | TGCGCCAGCAGCCAAGATCCGCGGGAGGGATGGAATGAGCAGTTCTTC
TRBJ2-1 | TRBV6-6 | TRBD2 | NA | CASSYQASGGDEQFF | TGTGCCAGCAGTTACCAGGCTAGCGGAGGCGATGAGCAGTTCTTC
TRBJ2-5 | TRBV11-2 | NA | NA | CASSARETQYF | TGTGCCAGCAGCGCGAGGGAGACCCAGTACTTC
TRBJ2-7 | TRBV4-1 | TRBD2 | few | CASSQELADSYEQYF | TGCGCCAGCAGCCAAGAGCTAGCGGACTCCTACGAGCAGTACTTC
TRBJ2-3 | TRBV5-1 | NA | few | CASSLNIGTDTQYF | TGCGCCAGCAGCTTGAATATCGGCACAGATACGCAGTATTTT
TRBJ1-2 | TRBV18 | NA | NA | CASSPGQGSSGYTF | TGTGCCAGCTCACCCGGGCAGGGGAGCAGTGGCTACACCTTC
TRBJ2-7 | TRBV11-2 | TRBD1 | NA | CASSPGQVRAEQYF | TGTGCCAGCAGCCCGGGACAGGTGCGTGCCGAGCAGTACTTC
TRBJ1-1 | TRBV27 | NA | NA | CASSLSRGNTEAFF | TGTGCCAGCAGTTTATCCCGCGGTAACACTGAAGCTTTCTTT
TRBJ2-3 | TRBV27 | NA | NA | CASSWGAGEADTQYF | TGTGCCAGCAGTTGGGGGGCGGGAGAGGCAGATACGCAGTATTTT
TRBJ1-6 | TRBV5-6 | NA | NA | CASSPLAQGNSPLHF | TGTGCCAGCAGCCCGTTGGCACAGGGTAATTCACCCCTCCACTTT
TRBJ2-5 | TRBV6-5 | TRBD2 | NA | CASTPTGGDQETQYF | TGTGCCAGCACCCCCACGGGGGGAGACCAAGAGACCCAGTACTTC
TRBJ1-2 | TRBV9 | TRBD1 | NA | CASSVVIGGSYGYTF | TGTGCCAGCAGCGTAGTTATAGGGGGCTCCTATGGCTACACCTTC
TRBJ2-1 | TRBV28 | NA | NA | CASRPYTGNNEQFF | TGTGCCAGCAGGCCTTACACAGGAAACAATGAGCAGTTCTTC
TRBJ1-2 | TRBV2 | TRBD1 | few | CASSGQGEGYTF | TGTGCCAGCAGTGGCCAGGGGGAAGGCTACACCTTC
TRBJ1-6 | TRBV20-1 | NA | NA | CSASQNSPLHF | TGCAGTGCTAGCCAGAATTCACCCCTCCACTTT
TRBJ2-1 | TRBV5-1 | NA | NA | CASSVRTDNEQFF | TGCGCCAGCAGCGTCCGGACAGACAATGAGCAGTTCTTC
TRBJ1-1 | TRBV5-5 | TRBD1 | NA | CASSFDMGQGAWFTEAFF | TGTGCCAGCAGCTTTGATATGGGGCAGGGGGCTTGGTTCACTGAAGCTTTCTTT
TRBJ2-7 | TRBV10-2 | NA | NA | CASEGETYEQYF | TGCGCCAGCGAGGGGGAGACCTACGAGCAGTACTTC
TRBJ2-1 | TRBV5-1 | TRBD1 | once | CASSLDGTGTYNEQFF | TGCGCCAGCAGCTTGGACGGGACAGGTACATACAATGAGCAGTTCTTC
TRBJ2-1 | TRBV20-1 | NA | NA | CSARLYNEQFF | TGCAGTGCTAGATTATACAATGAGCAGTTCTTC
TRBJ1-4 | TRBV4-1 | NA | NA | CASSQERQPNEKLFF | TGCGCCAGCAGCCAAGAGCGACAGCCTAATGAAAAACTGTTTTTT
TRBJ2-7 | TRBV27 | NA | NA | CASSTRGLSIYEQYF | TGTGCCAGCAGTACCCGAGGCCTTTCTATCTACGAGCAGTACTTC
TRBJ1-3 | TRBV5-1 | NA | once | CATRDTSSGNTIYF | TGCGCCACTCGGGACACCAGCTCTGGAAACACCATATATTTT